The 5 T cell receptor beta chains reported below all come from one sample, sequenced in a study of T-cell memory formation after mild COVID-19. From the 5' RACE reads, TCRdb called clonotypes with MiXCR, one entry per CDR3 protein. The data contain hundreds of thousands of distinct CDR3 sequences, about a fifth of them seen just once; the ten biggest clones take up 12%. The sample was PBMCs or a T cell subset sorted from them (not recorded which). These receptors came from an adult woman who had mild COVID-19 (a few samples of this study predate the infection). Cell type and time point are not known.

J is TRBJ1-1 and V is TRBV11-3; D uncertain. CDR3 size: 14 residues. V lost 1 base and J 3 bases, leaving 9 bases between the germline ends. In germline, CDR1 is SGHNT, CDR2 YENEEA. The CDR3 sequence: CASSLGEVYTEAFF. DNA for the CDR3: TGTGCCAGCAGCTTAGGGGAGGTTTACACTGAAGCTTTCTTT.

V is TRBV30 and J is TRBJ1-2; D is possibly TRBD1 (6 bases). There are 13 residues in the CDR3. V was clipped by 7 bases and J by 2 bases, with 14 bases between them. Germline CDR1 reads GTSNPN; CDR2 reads SVGIG (reference sequence). This chain's CDR3 is CASTPGENYGYTF. CDR3 nucleotides: TGTGCCTCAACCCCAGGGGAGAACTATGGCTACACCTTC.

This clonotype was detected a few times. This chain joins TRBV5-1 and TRBJ1-2; D possibly corresponds to TRBD1 (5 bases). The CDR3 runs 13 residues. The V end lost 0 bases, the J end lost 8 bases, and 11 bases lay between the germline ends. The germline CDR1 and CDR2 sequences are SGHRS and YFSETQ. CDR3 nucleotides: TGCGCCAGCAGCTTGGAGGGGTCGCGGGGCTACACCTTC. Translation: CASSLEGSRGYTF.

The chain uses TRBV24-1 and TRBJ2-1; maybe TRBD2 (5 bases). Trimming took off 1 base at V and 3 bases at J, with 9 bases between the two ends. This CDR3 is 15 amino acids long. Germline loops: CDR1 KGHDR, CDR2 SFDVKD. The CDR3 is CATSDFYSGYNEQFF. In nucleotides, the CDR3 is TGTGCCACCAGTGATTTCTACAGCGGCTACAATGAGCAGTTCTTC.

This clonotype was seen a few times. This chain connects TRBV20-1 to TRBJ1-1; possibly TRBD1 for D (5 bases). Germline CDR1 and CDR2: DFQATT and SNEGSKA (reference sequence). CDR3 size: 14 residues. Trimming took 6 bases from V and 4 from J, leaving 18 bases between them. This chain's CDR3 is CSARTHRQVTEAFF. CDR3 sequence (DNA): TGCAGTGCCCGGACCCACAGGCAGGTCACTGAAGCTTTCTTT.